The source of this T cell receptor (beta chain) is a study of early T cells in non-severe SARS-CoV-2 infection. The CDR3 contains 17 residues. The V gene end was trimmed by 0 bases and the J gene end by 2 bases; junction bases not matched to a gene: 8. CDR1 and CDR2 (germline): SGHRS, YFSETQ. The TCR library protocol was used to attach unique molecular identifiers. These identifiers were attached to individual cDNA molecules. TCRdb re-derived calls from the 5' RACE reads in MiXCR, one entry per CDR3 protein. The table records approximately 50,000 distinct CDR3 sequences, about 12% of them present only once. This clonotype was counted between two and nine times.

The source is an adult who was a healthcare worker with PCR-confirmed SARS-CoV-2 infection or an uninfected control (not recorded which). Sequenced sample: whole blood. The J gene is TRBJ2-7, the V gene TRBV5-1, with 10 bases lining up with TRBD2. The CDR3 DNA follows: TGCGCCAGCAGCTTGGCCACCGCTAGCGGGGGAACCTACGAGCAGTACTTC. Its protein is CASSLATASGGTYEQYF.